This entry lists 27 T cell receptor beta chains sequenced from one sample in a study of siplizumab effects on memory and regulatory T cells. Libraries were prepared by immunoSEQ multiplex PCR; TCRdb keeps only in-frame clonotypes and omits some of them. The sample gives roughly 110,000 clones, roughly 93% of which show up once; around 0.15% is in the top ten. The source material was non-Treg CD4+ T cells sorted from blood. Every receptor here comes from a human donor in good health.

The J gene is TRBJ2-2, the V gene TRBV19; D not resolved. Deletions cut 3 bases from V and 3 bases from J, with 11 bases between. Germline V CDR1 and CDR2: LNHDA, SQIVND (reference sequence). This CDR3 comprises 15 residues. The CDR3, as DNA: TGTGCCAGTAGTATCGCAAGCGCTTACACCGGGGAGCTGTTTTTT. Translation gives CASSIASAYTGELFF.

This clone was recorded only once. V is TRBV6-5 and J is TRBJ1-2; 8 bases fit TRBD1. V lost 4 bases, J lost 8 bases, and 3 bases stayed unmatched. This CDR3 comprises 12 residues. CDR1 is MNHEY and CDR2 is SVGAGI in the germline V gene. The CDR3 nucleotides are TGTGCCAGCAGTTCTAGGGACAGGGGCTACACCTTC. It encodes CASSSRDRGYTF.

The chain has TRBV29-1 and TRBJ2-3; the match to TRBD2 covers 7 bases. The germline V gene encodes CDR1 SQVTM and CDR2 ANQGSEA. V lost 7 bases to trimming and J lost 4 bases; unmatched junction nucleotides: 5. The CDR3 is 12 residues long. Here the CDR3 reads CSARRESDTQYF. The CDR3 bases are TGCAGCGCCCGGCGGGAGTCAGATACGCAGTATTTT.

The genes are TRBV18 and TRBJ2-1; 10 bases align to TRBD2. V lost 1 base and J lost 10; bases outside the gene matches: 7. The CDR3 has 15 residues. Germline V gene lookup returns CDR1 KGHSH and CDR2 LQKENI. The chain's CDR3 is CASSPLLAGAGEQFF. For the CDR3, the DNA is TGTGCCAGCTCACCACTGCTAGCGGGGGCCGGCGAGCAGTTCTTC.

This clone is a singleton in its sample. This chain connects TRBV7-2 to TRBJ2-1; D is perhaps TRBD2 (6 bases). V lost 2 bases, J lost 6 bases, and 14 bases lay in between. The CDR3 runs 15 residues. From germline, CDR1 is SGHTA and CDR2 FQGNSA. CDR3 coding DNA: TGTGCCAGCAGCTTAAGGGGAGGCCAGGTCAATGAGCAGTTCTTC. It yields the protein CASSLRGGQVNEQFF.

The chain links TRBV19 to TRBJ2-4; no clear D gene. Germline CDR1 is LNHDA and CDR2 is SQIVND (reference sequence). Trimming pared 0 bases from V and 0 bases from J, leaving 6 bases between. There are 15 residues in the CDR3. The CDR3: CASSIEVLAKNIQYF. In DNA, the CDR3 is TGTGCCAGTAGTATAGAAGTACTAGCCAAAAACATTCAGTACTTC.

This chain uses TRBV14 with TRBJ2-5, with 11 bases fitting TRBD2. The CDR3 consists of 16 residues. V shed 0 bases, J shed 3 bases, and the junction held 3 bases outside the gene matches. The germline V gene encodes CDR1 SGHDN and CDR2 FVKESK. The CDR3 DNA reads TGTGCCAGCAGCCAAGATATTAGCGGGGGGGAAGAGACCCAGTACTTC. It encodes CASSQDISGGEETQYF.

The J gene is TRBJ2-3, the V gene TRBV7-2, with unresolved D. Per the germline V gene, CDR1 is SGHTA and CDR2 is FQGNSA. The CDR3 spans 12 residues. Trimming removed 5 bases from V and 6 bases from J, with 9 bases in between. The CDR3: CASSLLLDTQYF. The CDR3 coding sequence is TGTGCCAGCAGCCTACTTCTGGATACGCAGTATTTT.

The chain joins TRBV28 to TRBJ2-3, with 10 bases that match TRBD1. The CDR3 runs 15 residues. J was trimmed by 1 base and V by 8 bases; bases with no gene match: 6. Germline lookup yields CDR1 MDHEN and CDR2 SYDVKM. CDR3 nucleotides: TGTGCCAGCCAAACCGGGACAGGGGGCACAGATACGCAGTATTTT. Translated: CASQTGTGGTDTQYF.

V and J are TRBV7-8 and TRBJ1-4, with D uncertain. This CDR3 is built from 11 residues. With 6 bases removed from V and 6 bases from J, the gap between germline ends came to 5 bases. Germline CDR1 is SGHVS and CDR2 is FQNEAQ. CDR3 region: CASSPDEKLFF. CDR3 in DNA: TGTGCCAGCAGTCCCGATGAAAAACTGTTTTTT.

The chain recombines TRBV2 with TRBJ1-1; a weak D match, TRBD1 (5 bases). The CDR3 runs to 13 residues. The V gene's germline CDR1 is SNHLY and CDR2 FYNNEI. V lost 7 bases to trimming and J lost 11 bases, with 20 bases between them. The CDR3 region is CASTLETEGAAFF. The DNA for the CDR3 is TGTGCCAGCACCCTAGAGACAGAAGGAGCGGCTTTCTTT.

This chain's CDR3 is CASSGGNQPQHF. The CDR3, as DNA: TGTGCCAGTAGTGGGGGCAATCAGCCCCAGCATTTT. The J gene is TRBJ1-5, the V gene TRBV19; D not resolved. V lost 5 bases and J 2 bases, leaving 4 bases between the germline ends. In germline, CDR1 is LNHDA, CDR2 SQIVND (reference sequence). The CDR3 totals 12 residues. The full variable domain, rest sourced from reference TRBV19 and TRBJ1-5, is DGGITQSPKYLFRKEGQNVTLSCEQNLNHDAMYWYRQDPGQGLRLIYYSQIVNDFQKGDIAEGYSVSREKKESFPLTVTSAQKNPTAFYLCASSGGNQPQHFGDGTRLSIL.

The J gene is TRBJ2-7, the V gene TRBV28; maybe TRBD1 (8 bases). Germline-derived CDR1 and CDR2 are MDHEN and SYDVKM. The CDR3 is 15 amino acids. The V and J ends lost 5 bases and 2 bases respectively, with 16 bases between them. The CDR3 DNA reads as TGTGCCAGCAGTCCTGGACAGGGAGGGGCCTACGAGCAGTACTTC. Its translation is CASSPGQGGAYEQYF.

As regards this clone: One end of the junction varies from germline; a read error may be responsible. V and J are TRBV19 and TRBJ2-7; D possibly uses TRBD1 or TRBD2 (5 bases each). The CDR3 extends over 14 amino acids. Looked up from germline, CDR1 is LNHDA and CDR2 is SQIVND (reference sequence). The CDR3 here is CASSLEGPGYEQYF. The CDR3 DNA reads TGTGCCAGTAGTTTAGAGGGGCCTGGGTACGAGCAGTACTTC.

This rearrangement joins TRBV11-2 to TRBJ1-6, with D unclear. From germline, CDR1 is SGHAT and CDR2 FQNNGV. V was pared by 3 bases and J by 9 bases, with 18 bases between. The CDR3 covers 16 residues. This chain's CDR3 is CASSLREGVPGSPLHF. CDR3 in DNA: TGTGCCAGCAGCTTGCGGGAGGGAGTTCCCGGTTCACCCCTCCACTTT.

CDR3: CASSLRGEDEPQHF. In DNA, the CDR3 is TGTGCCAGCAGCTTGCGAGGGGAAGATGAGCCCCAGCATTTT. The chain carries TRBV5-5 and TRBJ1-5; tentatively, D is TRBD1 (5 bases). This CDR3 has 14 amino acids. Deletions cut 1 base from V and 8 bases from J, with 13 bases between. CDR1 and CDR2 (germline): SGHKS, YYEKEE (reference sequence).

The chain links TRBV27 to TRBJ2-1, with D maybe TRBD1 (7 bases). Trimming cost V 5 bases and J 6 bases, with 17 bases left between them. The germline CDR1 and CDR2 sequences are MNHEY and SMNVEV (reference sequence). This CDR3 comprises 15 residues. CDR3 protein: CASSAGGPPVNEQFF. CDR3 nucleotide sequence: TGTGCCAGCAGTGCAGGGGGGCCCCCTGTCAATGAGCAGTTCTTC.

The rearrangement uses TRBV19 and TRBJ2-7; a weak D match, TRBD1 (5 bases). The CDR3 sequence is 15 residues long. Germline V gives CDR1 LNHDA, CDR2 SQIVND (reference sequence). V lost 7 bases and J lost 5, with 21 bases in between. CDR3 protein: CASTRTQGNGHEQYF. The DNA for the CDR3 is TGTGCCAGTACCCGAACTCAGGGTAATGGCCACGAGCAGTACTTC.

The rearrangement joins TRBV2 to TRBJ1-3, with 7 bases that match TRBD1. In germline, CDR1 is SNHLY, CDR2 FYNNEI. This CDR3 contains 15 residues. Unmatched junction bases numbered 7, after V lost 5 bases and J lost 3 bases. CDR3 region: CASSLGGADGNTIYF. Written as DNA, the CDR3 is TGTGCCAGCAGTTTAGGGGGCGCGGATGGAAACACCATATATTTT.

This clone was seen a single time. V is TRBV7-9 and J is TRBJ2-5; 8 bases are shared with TRBD1. Per the germline V gene, CDR1 is SEHNR and CDR2 is FQNEAQ (reference sequence). The CDR3 is 15 residues long. V shed 3 bases, J shed 4 bases, and the junction held 7 bases outside the gene matches. CDR3 DNA sequence: TGTGCCAGCAGCTTTGGACAGGGTCTGGGAGAGACCCAGTACTTC. Encoded protein: CASSFGQGLGETQYF.

The gene calls are TRBV13 and TRBJ2-5, with 10 nucleotides matching TRBD1. The CDR3 runs to 15 residues. Germline V gene lookup returns CDR1 PRHDT and CDR2 FYEKMQ (reference sequence). The V and J ends lost 5 bases and 6 bases, in that order; junction bases with no gene match: 9. The CDR3 DNA reads as TGTGCCAGCAGCAACCGACAGGGGGCTAGGAAGACCCAGTACTTC. It yields the protein CASSNRQGARKTQYF.

Points on this clone: At one boundary the junction diverges from the germline segment, which might be a read error. The CDR3 spells CTSSPGQGVYEQYF. CDR3 DNA sequence: TGTACCAGCAGCCCCGGACAGGGAGTCTACGAGCAGTACTTC. The chain has TRBV11-2 and TRBJ2-7; 8 nucleotides line up with TRBD1. The CDR3 has 14 residues. CDR1 and CDR2 (germline): SGHAT, FQNNGV.

The chain links TRBV28 to TRBJ1-1; 7 nucleotides align to TRBD1. The CDR3 totals 15 residues. Losses at the gene ends were 1 base for V and 0 bases for J; bases not matched to a gene: 2. The germline V gene encodes CDR1 MDHEN and CDR2 SYDVKM. The CDR3 loop is CASSLSTGVNTEAFF. CDR3 bases: TGTGCCAGCAGTTTATCCACAGGGGTGAACACTGAAGCTTTCTTT.

The chain uses TRBV6-5 and TRBJ2-7; TRBD1 might be the D (6 bases). Germline V lookup: CDR1 MNHEY, CDR2 SVGAGI. The ends were cut back, 5 bases at V and 3 bases at J, with 11 bases in the middle. This CDR3 is 13 amino acids long. The CDR3 region has the DNA TGTGCCAGCAGTGCCGCGACAGGCTACGAGCAGTACTTC. Encoded protein: CASSAATGYEQYF.

The rearrangement links TRBV4-1 to TRBJ1-5; 9 positions agree with TRBD1. V lost 2 bases and J lost 7; bases outside the gene matches: 6. The CDR3 totals 15 residues. Germline lookup yields CDR1 MGHRA and CDR2 YSYEKL. Here the CDR3 DNA reads TGCGCCAGCAGCCAAATACAGGGGGCTAGACAGCCCCAGCATTTT. Translated, it gives CASSQIQGARQPQHF.

This chain's CDR3 is CASSYSDSPLHF. CDR3 nucleotide sequence: TGTGCCAGCAGTTACTCGGATTCACCCCTCCACTTT. The chain carries TRBV6-6 and TRBJ1-6, with unresolved D. In germline, CDR1 is MNHNY, CDR2 SVGAGI (reference sequence). This CDR3 has 12 residues. V was cut by 0 bases and J by 8 bases, with 2 bases left in between.

The chain recombines TRBV7-6 with TRBJ2-3; 10 nucleotides match TRBD2. CDR3 length: 15 amino acids. CDR1 and CDR2 from the germline V gene are SGHVS and FNYEAQ. With V trimmed by 3 bases and J by 4 bases, 4 bases remained unmatched. CDR3 sequence (DNA): TGTGCCAGCAGCTTCCAGCGGGGGGGCGCAGATACGCAGTATTTT. Translation: CASSFQRGGADTQYF. Together with reference TRBV7-6 and TRBJ2-3, the CDR3 gives the full variable domain: GAGVSQSPRYKVTKRGQDVALRCDPISGHVSLYWYRQALGQGPEFLTYFNYEAQQDKSGLPNDRFSAERPEGSISTLTIQRTEQRDSAMYRCASSFQRGGADTQYFGPGTRLTVL.